This T cell receptor beta chain was observed in a study of control samples from healthy donors and cancer patients. With 1 base removed from V and 5 bases from J, the gap between germline ends came to 12 bases. CDR1 is SGHDT, CDR2 YYEEEE, per germline. The CDR3 sequence is 14 residues long. The protocol was immunoSEQ multiplex PCR, while the TCRdb copy is restricted to in-frame clones and leaves out a portion. The table shows 95,000 to 100,000 clones, with approximately 90% occurring only once. The V gene is TRBV5-6, the J gene TRBJ2-5; D gene ambiguous. The source is a man under 40 in good health. Sequencing was done on a sample of blood. The CDR3 loop is CASSLRASLETQYF. The CDR3 coding sequence is TGTGCCAGCAGCTTGCGAGCCAGCTTGGAGACCCAGTACTTC.